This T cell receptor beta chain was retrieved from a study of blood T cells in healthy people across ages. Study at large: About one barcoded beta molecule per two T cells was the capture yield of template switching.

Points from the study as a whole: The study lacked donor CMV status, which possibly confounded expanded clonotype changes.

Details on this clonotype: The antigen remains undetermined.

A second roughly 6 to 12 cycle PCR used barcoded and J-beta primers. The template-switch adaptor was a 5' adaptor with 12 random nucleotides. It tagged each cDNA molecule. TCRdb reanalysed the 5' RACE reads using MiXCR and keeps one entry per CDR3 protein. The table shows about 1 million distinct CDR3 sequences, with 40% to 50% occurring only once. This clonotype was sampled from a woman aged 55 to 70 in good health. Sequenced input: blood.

Here the CDR3 reads CASTPDQVRYTF. CDR3 bases: TGCGCCAGCACCCCAGACCAGGTGCGTTACACCTTC. This chain connects TRBV5-1 to TRBJ1-2, with D unclear. This CDR3 contains 12 residues. CDR1 and CDR2 (germline): SGHRS, YFSETQ. The V end was cut by 6 bases, the J end by 11 bases, with 17 bases between.